A single sample is the source of the 5 T cell receptor beta chains below, sequenced in a study of OX40 agonist ivuxolimab in advanced cancers. Clones were read by immunoSEQ multiplex PCR, and TCRdb kept only the in-frame ones, dropping some. The sample holds more than 75,000 clones, around 86% seen once. Sequenced material: CD4+ or CD8+ T cells sorted from blood, taken in a trial of the OX40 agonist ivuxolimab. The source of these receptors is an adult with an advanced solid tumor such as melanoma, head and neck, liver or kidney cancer.

This clone was counted a single time. The V and J genes are TRBV4-3 and TRBJ1-2; tentative D call: TRBD1 (6 bases). V was shortened by 0 bases and J by 8 bases, with 10 bases between the two germline ends. Per germline, CDR1 LGHNA and CDR2 YSLEER. The CDR3 totals 13 residues. The DNA of the CDR3 is TGCGCCAGCAGCCAAGATAGGGGGGTAGGCTACACCTTC. This encodes CASSQDRGVGYTF.

This clone was recorded only once. V usage is TRBV4-3 and J usage is TRBJ2-3, with 13 positions matching TRBD2. CDR1 is LGHNA, CDR2 YSLEER, per germline. The ends lost 2 bases at V and 3 bases at J; junction bases unmatched: 8. The CDR3 runs to 18 residues. The CDR3 region is CASSQQPGTSGITDTQYF. As DNA, the CDR3 is TGCGCCAGCAGCCAACAACCCGGGACTAGCGGGATAACAGATACGCAGTATTTT.

This chain connects TRBV5-1 to TRBJ2-3; 7 bases fit TRBD1. The CDR3 sequence is 17 residues long. V was pared by 4 bases and J by 3 bases, with 14 bases of the junction left unmatched. CDR1 is SGHRS and CDR2 is YFSETQ in the germline V gene. CDR3 DNA sequence: TGCGCCAGCAGCCCTCGCGGACAGGCATATGTGACAGATACGCAGTATTTT. It specifies CASSPRGQAYVTDTQYF.

The CDR3 nucleotides are TGCGCCAGCAGTGGACAGGCGAACACTGAAGCTTTCTTT. This codes for CASSGQANTEAFF. The chain has TRBV10-2 and TRBJ1-1, with TRBD1 as a possible D gene (6 bases). Germline lookup yields CDR1 WSHSY and CDR2 SAAADI. Trimming shortened V by 4 bases and J by 1 base, and 7 bases separated the two germline ends. The CDR3 sequence is 13 residues long.

The chain combines TRBV6-1 with TRBJ2-7, with 8 bases that match TRBD1. CDR3 length equals 13 residues. V gave up 6 bases and J gave up 5 bases; unmatched junction bases: 6. Germline V gene data show CDR1 as MNHNS and CDR2 as SASEGT. DNA of the CDR3: TGTGCCAGCAGAGAGACAGGGGTGGACGAGCAGTACTTC. Protein: CASRETGVDEQYF.